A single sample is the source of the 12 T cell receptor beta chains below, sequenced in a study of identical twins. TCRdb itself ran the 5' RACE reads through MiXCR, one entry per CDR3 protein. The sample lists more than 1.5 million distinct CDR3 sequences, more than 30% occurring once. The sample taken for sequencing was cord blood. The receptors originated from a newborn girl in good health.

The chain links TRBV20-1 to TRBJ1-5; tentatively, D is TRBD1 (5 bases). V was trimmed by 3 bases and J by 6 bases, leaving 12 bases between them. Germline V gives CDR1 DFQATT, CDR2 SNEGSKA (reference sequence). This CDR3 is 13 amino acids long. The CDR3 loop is CSAREFRGQPQHF. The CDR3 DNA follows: TGCAGTGCTAGGGAGTTTAGGGGTCAGCCCCAGCATTTT.

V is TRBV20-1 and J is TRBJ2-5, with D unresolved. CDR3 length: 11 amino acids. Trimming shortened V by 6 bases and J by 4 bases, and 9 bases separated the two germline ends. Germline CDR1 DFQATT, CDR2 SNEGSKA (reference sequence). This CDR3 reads CSAHHAETQYF. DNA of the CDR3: TGCAGTGCCCACCACGCAGAGACCCAGTACTTC.

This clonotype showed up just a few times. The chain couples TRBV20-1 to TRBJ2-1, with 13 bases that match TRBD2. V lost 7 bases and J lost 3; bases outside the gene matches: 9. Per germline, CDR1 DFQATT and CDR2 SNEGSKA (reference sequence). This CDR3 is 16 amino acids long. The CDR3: CSGWTSGGPRYNEQFF. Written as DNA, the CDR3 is TGCAGTGGATGGACTAGCGGGGGACCCCGCTACAATGAGCAGTTCTTC.

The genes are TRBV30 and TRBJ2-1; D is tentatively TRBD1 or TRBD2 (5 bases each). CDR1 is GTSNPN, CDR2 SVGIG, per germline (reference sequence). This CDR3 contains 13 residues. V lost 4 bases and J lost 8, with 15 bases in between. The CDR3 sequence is CAWNRYGIDEQFF. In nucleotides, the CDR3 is TGTGCCTGGAACAGGTACGGGATAGATGAGCAGTTCTTC.

The chain's CDR3 is CASSLTGWINEQYF. CDR3 bases: TGTGCCAGCAGTCTTACGGGGTGGATTAACGAGCAGTACTTC. The chain carries TRBV25-1 and TRBJ2-7; a weak D match, TRBD2 (5 bases). The CDR3 length is 14 residues. Germline V gene lookup returns CDR1 MGHDK and CDR2 SYGVNS. Trimming removed 5 bases from V and 5 bases from J, with 16 bases in between.

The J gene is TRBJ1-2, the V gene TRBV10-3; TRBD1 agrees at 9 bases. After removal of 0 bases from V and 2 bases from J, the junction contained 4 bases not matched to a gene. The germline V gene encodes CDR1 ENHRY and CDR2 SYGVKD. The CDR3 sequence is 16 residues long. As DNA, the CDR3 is TGTGCCATCAGTGAGTCGACCGGGACAGGGAACTATGGCTACACCTTC. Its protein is CAISESTGTGNYGYTF.

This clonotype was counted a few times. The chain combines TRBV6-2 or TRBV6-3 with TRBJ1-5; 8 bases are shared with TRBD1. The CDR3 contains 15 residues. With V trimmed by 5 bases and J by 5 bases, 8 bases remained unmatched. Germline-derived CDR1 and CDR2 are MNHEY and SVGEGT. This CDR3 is CASSDWTGKDQPQHF. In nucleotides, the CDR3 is TGTGCCAGCAGTGACTGGACAGGGAAAGATCAGCCCCAGCATTTT.

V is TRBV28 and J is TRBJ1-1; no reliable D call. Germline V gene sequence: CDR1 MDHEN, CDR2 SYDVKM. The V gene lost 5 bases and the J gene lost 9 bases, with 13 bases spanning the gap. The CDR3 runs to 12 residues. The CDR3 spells CASSHPPRQAFF. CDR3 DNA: TGTGCCAGCAGTCATCCGCCAAGGCAAGCTTTCTTT.

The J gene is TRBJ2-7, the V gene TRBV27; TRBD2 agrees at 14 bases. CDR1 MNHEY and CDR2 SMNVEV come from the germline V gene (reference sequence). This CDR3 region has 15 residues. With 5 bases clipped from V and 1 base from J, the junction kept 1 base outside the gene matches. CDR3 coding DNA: TGTGCCAGCAGTCGGACTAGCGGGAGGTCCTACGAGCAGTACTTC. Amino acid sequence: CASSRTSGRSYEQYF.

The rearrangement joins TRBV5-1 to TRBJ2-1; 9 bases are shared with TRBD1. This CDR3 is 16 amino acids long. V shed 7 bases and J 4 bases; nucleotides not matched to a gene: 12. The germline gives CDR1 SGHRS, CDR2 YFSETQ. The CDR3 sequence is CASGLMTGGKYNEQFF. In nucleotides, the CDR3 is TGCGCCAGCGGCCTAATGACAGGGGGAAAGTACAATGAGCAGTTCTTC.

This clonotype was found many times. The CDR3 coding sequence is TGCAGTGCGGGGGGCGGATATGGCTACACCTTC. Translation: CSAGGGYGYTF. The chain has TRBV20-1 and TRBJ1-2; tentative D call: TRBD1 (6 bases). CDR3 size: 11 residues. Trimming pared 6 bases from V and 5 bases from J, leaving 10 bases between. Germline values: CDR1 DFQATT, CDR2 SNEGSKA (reference sequence).

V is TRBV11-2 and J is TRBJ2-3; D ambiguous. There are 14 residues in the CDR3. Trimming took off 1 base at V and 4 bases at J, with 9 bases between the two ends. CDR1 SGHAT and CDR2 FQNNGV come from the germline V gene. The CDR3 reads CASSLAPRSDTQYF. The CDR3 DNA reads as TGTGCCAGCAGCTTAGCCCCTAGGTCAGATACGCAGTATTTT.